These 22 T cell receptor beta chains share one sample of origin, sequenced in a study of CD8+ T cells in alopecia areata. In each case, RNA was isolated and then reverse transcribed into cDNA as the sequencing template. Using immunoSEQ multiplex PCR, the repertoire was profiled, and TCRdb retains in-frame clones only, with some absent. The data contain 180,000 or so clones, 40% to 65% of them singletons. As to treatment: oral pan-JAK inhibitor, 5-10 mg twice daily. The starting material was CD8+ T cells sorted from blood, obtained at week 52, from a patient treated with tofacitinib. All receptors derive from a human donor with alopecia areata.

The genes are TRBV5-6 and TRBJ2-1; possible D gene TRBD1, 5 bases. CDR3 size: 16 residues. Trimming took off 6 bases at V and 5 bases at J, with 21 bases between the two ends. Germline V gene data show CDR1 as SGHDT and CDR2 as YYEEEE. This CDR3 is CASTNPLAGPDNEQFF. The CDR3 coding sequence is TGTGCCAGCACCAACCCGCTGGCAGGGCCAGACAATGAGCAGTTCTTC.

This chain uses TRBV2 with TRBJ2-7; D remains ambiguous. Trimming cost V 4 bases and J 4 bases, with 14 bases left between them. The CDR3 totals 14 residues. Germline V gene data show CDR1 as SNHLY and CDR2 as FYNNEI. The chain's CDR3 is CASSVISLAYEQYF. The CDR3 DNA reads as TGTGCCAGCAGTGTGATCAGTTTGGCGTACGAGCAGTACTTC.

The chain links TRBV18 to TRBJ2-5; D perhaps matches TRBD2 (6 bases). Germline V gene sequence: CDR1 KGHSH, CDR2 LQKENI. This CDR3 is built from 14 residues. The germline V and J ends were trimmed by 3 bases and 4 bases, with 12 bases remaining between them. The CDR3 DNA reads TGTGCCAGCTCACCGCTCCCCGGGGGAGAGACCCAGTACTTC. Its protein product is CASSPLPGGETQYF.

This rearrangement joins TRBV6-5 to TRBJ2-5; weak D call: TRBD1 (6 bases). The V end was cut by 4 bases, the J end by 1 base, with 13 bases between. CDR1 and CDR2 (germline): MNHEY, SVGAGI. This CDR3 is built from 15 residues. CDR3 loop: CASSSGHLAQETQYF. In nucleotides, the CDR3 is TGTGCCAGCAGTTCGGGACACCTGGCCCAAGAGACCCAGTACTTC.

This clone was counted only a few times. V and J are TRBV29-1 and TRBJ1-1; D is unresolved. This CDR3 is built from 12 residues. The V gene's germline CDR1 is SQVTM and CDR2 ANQGSEA. Trimming took off 5 bases at V and 6 bases at J, with 13 bases between the two ends. The CDR3 coding sequence is TGCAGCGTTACACGGGAAGTCGCTGAAGCTTTCTTT. This sequence encodes CSVTREVAEAFF.

This clone appeared a single time. CDR3 DNA: TGTGCCAGCAGTTTAGACCTCTCCTACAATGAGCAGTTCTTC. Translation gives CASSLDLSYNEQFF. The chain is built from TRBV27 and TRBJ2-1; D ambiguous. The CDR3 contains 14 residues. Trimming shortened V by 2 bases and J by 0 bases, and 5 bases separated the two germline ends. Germline values: CDR1 MNHEY, CDR2 SMNVEV (reference sequence).

The J gene is TRBJ1-2, the V gene TRBV2; D might be TRBD1 (6 bases). CDR1 SNHLY and CDR2 FYNNEI come from the germline V gene. The CDR3 totals 15 residues. Trimming left V 6 bases short and J 3 bases short, with 17 bases between. Written as DNA, the CDR3 is TGTGCCAGCAGGGGGCCGACAGGTGAGGACTATGGCTACACCTTC. Amino acid sequence: CASRGPTGEDYGYTF.

This clone was found a few times. The chain links TRBV5-1 to TRBJ2-2; D call uncertain. Per germline, CDR1 SGHRS and CDR2 YFSETQ. This CDR3 spans 12 amino acids. Trimming took 0 bases from V and 7 from J, leaving 4 bases between them. The CDR3 DNA is TGCGCCAGCAGCTTGGAGGTCGGGGAGCTGTTTTTT. This gives the protein CASSLEVGELFF.

This clone was seen a handful of times. The gene calls are TRBV29-1 and TRBJ2-4; 8 bases are shared with TRBD2. The V segment lost 7 bases and the J segment 8 bases; nucleotides outside the gene matches: 7. This CDR3 comprises 12 residues. Germline loops: CDR1 SQVTM, CDR2 ANQGSEA. The CDR3 loop is CSAGRVSDIQYF. CDR3 sequence (DNA): TGCAGCGCCGGGAGGGTCTCTGACATTCAGTACTTC.

This rearrangement joins TRBV13 to TRBJ2-7, with 10 positions matching TRBD1. Trimming cost V 5 bases and J 6 bases; bases outside gene matches: 4. The CDR3 consists of 13 residues. The germline V gene has CDR1 PRHDT and CDR2 FYEKMQ (reference sequence). The CDR3 DNA follows: TGTGCCAGCAGCCCCCGGGACAGGGGCGAGCAGTACTTC. Translating it yields CASSPRDRGEQYF. Filled out from reference TRBV13 and TRBJ2-7, the complete variable domain reads AAGVIQSPRHLIKEKRETATLKCYPIPRHDTVYWYQQGPGQDPQFLISFYEKMQSDKGSIPDRFSAQQFSDYHSELNMSSLELGDSALYFCASSPRDRGEQYFGPGTRLTVT.

The chain links TRBV7-9 to TRBJ1-6; no firm D call. CDR1 and CDR2 from the germline V gene are SEHNR and FQNEAQ (reference sequence). V lost 2 bases, J lost 10 bases, and 6 bases lay in between. This CDR3 contains 12 residues. The CDR3 DNA follows: TGTGCCAGCAGCTTAACGACGTCACCCCTCCACTTT. This codes for CASSLTTSPLHF.

CDR3 residues: CASSPTGYEQYF. CDR3 DNA sequence: TGCGCCAGCAGCCCCACGGGATACGAGCAGTACTTC. The rearrangement links TRBV5-1 to TRBJ2-7, with D maybe TRBD2 (5 bases). V gave up 4 bases and J gave up 4 bases, with 9 bases separating them. This CDR3 has 12 amino acids. The V gene's germline CDR1 is SGHRS and CDR2 YFSETQ.

The chain joins TRBV30 to TRBJ1-2; D uncertain. Trimming shortened V by 3 bases and J by 2 bases, and 13 bases separated the two germline ends. The CDR3 is 14 amino acids. Germline CDR1 reads GTSNPN; CDR2 reads SVGIG (reference sequence). CDR3: CAWRVPKDNYGYTF. The CDR3 DNA is TGTGCCTGGAGGGTCCCCAAGGACAACTATGGCTACACCTTC.

V usage is TRBV10-3 and J usage is TRBJ1-5; D is uncertain. The CDR3 is made up of 16 amino acids. V shed 3 bases and J shed 1 base, with 13 bases lying between them. Germline CDR1 and CDR2: ENHRY and SYGVKD. CDR3: CAISDIRGPSNQPQHF. DNA of the CDR3: TGTGCCATCAGTGATATTAGAGGACCGAGCAATCAGCCCCAGCATTTT.

The V call is TRBV13, the J call TRBJ2-3, with D possibly being TRBD2 (5 bases). CDR1 is PRHDT, CDR2 FYEKMQ, per germline (reference sequence). The CDR3 spans 14 residues. V was shortened by 5 bases and J by 4 bases, with 13 bases between the two germline ends. The DNA for the CDR3 is TGTGCCAGCAGCCCCACGGGAAGCCCAGATACGCAGTATTTT. Protein: CASSPTGSPDTQYF.

This chain joins TRBV11-2 and TRBJ2-5; perhaps TRBD2 as D (6 bases). The germline V gene encodes CDR1 SGHAT and CDR2 FQNNGV. CDR3 length equals 14 residues. Trimming took 1 base from V and 10 from J, leaving 16 bases between them. The CDR3 region has the DNA TGTGCCAGCAGCTTAGTTAGCGGTTGGCACGACCAGTACTTC. Residues: CASSLVSGWHDQYF.

The chain links TRBV6-5 to TRBJ2-3; 15 bases fit TRBD2. The length of the CDR3 is 14 residues. Germline trimming cut 8 bases from V and 3 bases from J; bases unmatched to any gene: 0. Germline V gene sequence: CDR1 MNHEY, CDR2 SVGAGI. This CDR3 is CASGTSGGTDTQYF. The CDR3 nucleotides are TGTGCCAGCGGGACTAGCGGGGGGACAGATACGCAGTATTTT.

This clone has just a few counts. This chain connects TRBV25-1 to TRBJ2-5; 7 nucleotides line up with TRBD2. The CDR3 length is 13 residues. After removal of 5 bases from V and 3 bases from J, the junction contained 3 bases not matched to a gene. Germline V gives CDR1 MGHDK, CDR2 SYGVNS. CDR3 nucleotides: TGTGCCAGCAGTCCGGGAGGCGAAGAGACCCAGTACTTC. Its translation is CASSPGGEETQYF.

The rearrangement uses TRBV11-2 and TRBJ1-5; 9 nucleotides match TRBD1. This CDR3 spans 14 amino acids. Germline V gives CDR1 SGHAT, CDR2 FQNNGV. V was clipped by 5 bases and J by 2 bases; unmatched bases: 1. This CDR3 reads CASSRDRGNQPQHF. CDR3 sequence (DNA): TGTGCCAGCAGCCGGGACAGGGGCAATCAGCCCCAGCATTTT.

This chain uses TRBV4-3 with TRBJ2-2, with TRBD1 matching 8 bases. Per germline, CDR1 LGHNA and CDR2 YSLEER. J gave up 4 bases and V 4 bases, and 5 bases lay outside the gene matches. The CDR3 covers 15 residues. In DNA, the CDR3 is TGCGCCAGCAGCCCCGGGACAGGCGGCACCGGGGAGCTGTTTTTT. Amino acids: CASSPGTGGTGELFF.

V and J are TRBV30 and TRBJ2-1, with TRBD1 as a possible D gene (6 bases). Trimming left V 0 bases short and J 4 bases short, with 19 bases between. CDR3 length: 17 residues. Looked up from germline, CDR1 is GTSNPN and CDR2 is SVGIG (reference sequence). The chain's CDR3 is CAWSVMGARRGYNEQFF. DNA of the CDR3: TGTGCCTGGAGTGTAATGGGGGCCCGGCGAGGTTACAATGAGCAGTTCTTC.

CDR3 loop: CSVPNSEGHGYTF. CDR3 nucleotides: TGCAGCGTCCCGAATAGCGAGGGACATGGCTACACCTTC. The J gene is TRBJ1-2, the V gene TRBV29-1; TRBD1 might be the D (5 bases). The germline V and J ends were trimmed by 6 bases and 6 bases, with 17 bases remaining between them. The CDR3 spans 13 residues. The V gene's germline CDR1 is SQVTM and CDR2 ANQGSEA. The whole variable domain, remainder taken from reference TRBV29-1 and TRBJ1-2, is SAVISQKPSRDICQRGTSLTIQCQVDSQVTMMFWYRQQPGQSLTLIATANQGSEATYESGFVIDKFPISRPNLTFSTLTVSNMSPEDSSIYLCSVPNSEGHGYTFGSGTRLTVV.